The 14 T cell receptor beta chains below come from one sample, sequenced in a study of T cell responses to AZD1222 COVID-19 vaccine. Clones were read by immunoSEQ multiplex PCR, and TCRdb kept only the in-frame ones, dropping some. The sample yields about 120,000 clones, around 90% seen once. The sequenced sample was peripheral blood, obtained on day 0 of AZD1222 vaccination. The receptor set was obtained from an adult in good health.

This chain links TRBV5-1 with TRBJ1-1; perhaps TRBD1 as D (5 bases). Germline lookup yields CDR1 SGHRS and CDR2 YFSETQ. The CDR3 has 14 amino acids. Trimming removed 0 bases from V and 6 bases from J, with 12 bases in between. CDR3 DNA sequence: TGCGCCAGCAGCTTGGATTCCTGGGGCCCTGAAGCTTTCTTT. Encoded protein: CASSLDSWGPEAFF.

The chain combines TRBV6-5 with TRBJ1-2; TRBD1 is a possible D gene (5 bases). Per the germline V gene, CDR1 is MNHEY and CDR2 is SVGAGI. The CDR3 runs to 15 residues. Trimming took off 0 bases at V and 4 bases at J, with 12 bases between the two ends. CDR3 DNA sequence: TGTGCCAGCAGTTACTCGATGGTCGGGACCTATGGCTACACCTTC. Translated: CASSYSMVGTYGYTF.

The rearrangement uses TRBV5-1 and TRBJ1-6, with D possibly TRBD1 on 5 matching bases. The germline V gene encodes CDR1 SGHRS and CDR2 YFSETQ. The CDR3 extends over 16 amino acids. V was cut by 4 bases and J by 4 bases, with 15 bases left in between. The CDR3 protein is CASSQDSGGYNSPLHF. The CDR3 DNA follows: TGCGCCAGCAGCCAAGATTCGGGGGGTTATAATTCACCCCTCCACTTT.

CDR3 residues: CASTTQGESYNEQFF. The CDR3 nucleotides read TGTGCCAGCACCACACAGGGGGAGAGCTACAATGAGCAGTTCTTC. The chain has TRBV27 and TRBJ2-1; TRBD1 aligns across 8 bases. The J segment lost 3 bases and the V segment lost 7 bases, leaving 8 bases of the junction unmatched. In germline, CDR1 is MNHEY, CDR2 SMNVEV (reference sequence). There are 15 residues in the CDR3.

The sample holds one count of this clone. The rearrangement joins TRBV5-1 to TRBJ2-5; 11 nucleotides match TRBD2. The germline V gene encodes CDR1 SGHRS and CDR2 YFSETQ. V shed 7 bases, J shed 3 bases, and the junction held 8 bases outside the gene matches. The CDR3 runs to 15 residues. DNA of the CDR3: TGCGCCAGCCTCCGAGGGACTAGCGGAGAAGAGACCCAGTACTTC. Amino acid sequence: CASLRGTSGEETQYF.

The V gene is TRBV5-8, the J gene TRBJ1-2, with D unclear. Deletions cut 1 base from V and 4 bases from J, with 8 bases between. This CDR3 spans 13 amino acids. Germline lookup yields CDR1 SGHTS and CDR2 YDEGEE. The CDR3 sequence: CASSLMALYGYTF. The CDR3 bases are TGTGCCAGCAGCTTGATGGCCCTCTATGGCTACACCTTC.

V gene TRBV19 combines with J gene TRBJ2-1; a weak D match, TRBD2 (5 bases). The length of the CDR3 is 14 residues. Per germline, CDR1 LNHDA and CDR2 SQIVND (reference sequence). V shed 0 bases and J shed 9 bases, with 12 bases lying between them. The CDR3 is CASSIDRGMGEQFF. CDR3 bases: TGTGCCAGTAGTATAGATAGAGGGATGGGTGAGCAGTTCTTC.

The V call is TRBV6-5, the J call TRBJ2-5, with 8 bases fitting TRBD2. Trimming removed 6 bases from V and 2 bases from J; junction bases left unmatched: 5. Germline V gene lookup returns CDR1 MNHEY and CDR2 SVGAGI. The CDR3 totals 14 residues. CDR3 protein: CASSHIAGQETQYF. The CDR3 nucleotides are TGTGCCAGCAGCCATATAGCGGGGCAAGAGACCCAGTACTTC.

This rearrangement joins TRBV3-1 (or the pseudogene TRBV3-2) to TRBJ2-7; TRBD1 aligns across 9 bases. Per germline, CDR1 LGHDT and CDR2 YNNKEL (reference sequence). CDR3 length: 14 amino acids. V dropped 5 bases and J dropped 5; count of bases not matched to a gene: 7. The chain's CDR3 is CASSSGQGRHEQYF. The CDR3 DNA is TGTGCCAGCAGCTCGGGACAGGGAAGGCACGAGCAGTACTTC.

The chain carries TRBV29-1 and TRBJ2-1; possible D gene TRBD2, 6 bases. Per the germline V gene, CDR1 is SQVTM and CDR2 is ANQGSEA. Trimming shortened V by 1 base and J by 6 bases, and 7 bases separated the two germline ends. The CDR3 extends over 12 amino acids. The CDR3 bases are TGCAGCGTTGAAGTGGGGGGCAATGAGCAGTTCTTC. It codes for CSVEVGGNEQFF.

This clone was seen a few times. The chain links TRBV25-1 to TRBJ2-4; D gene uncertain. The CDR3 has 11 amino acids. Per the germline V gene, CDR1 is MGHDK and CDR2 is SYGVNS. The V gene lost 3 bases and the J gene lost 14 bases, with 11 bases spanning the gap. The DNA of the CDR3 is TGTGCCAGCAGTGACTGGGTCCGTGAGTACTTC. Residues: CASSDWVREYF.

This clone was detected once. This chain's CDR3 is CASSHRQGRNEQFF. The CDR3 nucleotides read TGTGCCAGCAGCCACCGACAGGGTCGCAATGAGCAGTTCTTC. The chain is built from TRBV3-1 (or the pseudogene TRBV3-2) and TRBJ2-1, with TRBD1 matching over 7 bases. In germline, CDR1 is LGHDT, CDR2 YNNKEL (reference sequence). Germline trimming cut 3 bases from V and 6 bases from J; bases unmatched to any gene: 5. The CDR3 runs to 14 residues.

The chain recombines TRBV27 with TRBJ1-2; tentatively, D is TRBD1 (5 bases). From germline, CDR1 is MNHEY and CDR2 SMNVEV (reference sequence). The V and J ends lost 5 bases and 3 bases respectively, with 16 bases between them. The CDR3 covers 15 residues. CDR3 sequence (DNA): TGTGCCAGCAGTCCCCGGACAAGGGTTCACTATGGCTACACCTTC. The encoded protein is CASSPRTRVHYGYTF.

The chain recombines TRBV7-2 with TRBJ2-1; no firm D call. The germline V gene encodes CDR1 SGHTA and CDR2 FQGNSA. This CDR3 contains 13 residues. Trimming left V 1 base short and J 4 bases short, with 5 bases between. CDR3 loop: CASSLVGYNEQFF. The CDR3 DNA sequence: TGTGCCAGCAGCTTAGTCGGATACAATGAGCAGTTCTTC. Full variable domain (remainder filled in from reference TRBV7-2 and TRBJ2-1): GAGVSQSPSNKVTEKGKDVELRCDPISGHTALYWYRQSLGQGLEFLIYFQGNSAPDKSGLPSDRFSAERTGGSVSTLTIQRTQQEDSAVYLCASSLVGYNEQFFGPGTRLTVL.